The text below deals with one T cell receptor beta chain. The sample belongs to a study of T cells in Graves' hyperthyroidism and ophthalmopathy. RNA transcripts gave rise to amplified TCR beta CDR3 regions. TCR CDR3 regions were first amplified by RT-PCR with HTBI primers. TCRdb passed the multiplex PCR reads through MiXCR, listing each CDR3 protein once. The data show 600,000 to 650,000 distinct CDR3 sequences, about 16% seen once. The length of the CDR3 is 21 residues. V dropped 5 bases and J dropped 0; count of bases not matched to a gene: 17. Sequenced material: blood. This TCR came from a woman between 25 and 40 years old with Graves' hyperthyroidism. The chain joins TRBV12-3 or TRBV12-4 to TRBJ2-1, with 12 bases aligning to TRBD2. CDR3 coding DNA: TGTGCCAGCAGTCCCCCCCCCCGGACTAGCGGGAATCCAAGCTCCTACAATGAGCAGTTCTTC. Its translation: CASSPPPRTSGNPSSYNEQFF.